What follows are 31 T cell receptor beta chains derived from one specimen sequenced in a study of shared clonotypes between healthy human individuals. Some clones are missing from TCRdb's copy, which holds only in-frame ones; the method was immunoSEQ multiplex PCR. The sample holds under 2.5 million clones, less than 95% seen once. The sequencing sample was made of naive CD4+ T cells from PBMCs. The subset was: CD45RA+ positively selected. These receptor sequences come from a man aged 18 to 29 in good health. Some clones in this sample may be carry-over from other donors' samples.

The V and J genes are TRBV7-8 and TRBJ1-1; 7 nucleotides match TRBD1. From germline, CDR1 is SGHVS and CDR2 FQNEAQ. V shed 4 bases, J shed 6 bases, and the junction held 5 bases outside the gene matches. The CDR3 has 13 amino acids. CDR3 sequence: CASSSTDRAEAFF. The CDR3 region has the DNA TGTGCCAGCAGCTCCACCGACAGGGCTGAAGCTTTCTTT.

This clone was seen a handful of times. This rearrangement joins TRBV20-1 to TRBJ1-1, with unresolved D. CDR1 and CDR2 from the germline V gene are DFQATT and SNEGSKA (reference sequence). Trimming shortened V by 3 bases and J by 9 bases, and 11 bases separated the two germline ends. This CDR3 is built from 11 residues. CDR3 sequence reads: CSASGQEKAFF. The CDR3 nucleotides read TGCAGTGCTAGCGGCCAGGAAAAAGCTTTCTTT.

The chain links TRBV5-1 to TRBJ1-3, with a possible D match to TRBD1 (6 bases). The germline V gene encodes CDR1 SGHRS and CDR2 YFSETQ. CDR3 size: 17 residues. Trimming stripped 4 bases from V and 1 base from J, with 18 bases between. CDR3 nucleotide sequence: TGCGCCAGCAGCCCCGTATTCCTACAGGGATCTGGAAACACCATATATTTT. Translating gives CASSPVFLQGSGNTIYF.

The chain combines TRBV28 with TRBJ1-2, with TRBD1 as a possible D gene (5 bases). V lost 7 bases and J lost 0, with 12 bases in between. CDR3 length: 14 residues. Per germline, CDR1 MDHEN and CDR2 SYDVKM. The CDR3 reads CASIPQGSNYGYTF. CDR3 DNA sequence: TGTGCCAGCATCCCCCAGGGTTCTAACTATGGCTACACCTTC.

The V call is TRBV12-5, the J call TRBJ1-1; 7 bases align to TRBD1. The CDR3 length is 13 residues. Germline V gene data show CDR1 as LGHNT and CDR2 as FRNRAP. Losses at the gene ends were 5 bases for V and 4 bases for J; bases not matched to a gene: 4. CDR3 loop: CASGPPGGTEAFF. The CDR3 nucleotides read TGTGCTAGTGGTCCTCCAGGGGGCACTGAAGCTTTCTTT.

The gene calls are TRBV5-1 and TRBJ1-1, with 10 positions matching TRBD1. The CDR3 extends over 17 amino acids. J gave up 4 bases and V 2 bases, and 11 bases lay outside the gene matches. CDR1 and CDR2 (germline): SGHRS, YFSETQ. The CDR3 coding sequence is TGCGCCAGCAGCTTCCCCCAACCGGGACAGGGGAGCACTGAAGCTTTCTTT. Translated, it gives CASSFPQPGQGSTEAFF.

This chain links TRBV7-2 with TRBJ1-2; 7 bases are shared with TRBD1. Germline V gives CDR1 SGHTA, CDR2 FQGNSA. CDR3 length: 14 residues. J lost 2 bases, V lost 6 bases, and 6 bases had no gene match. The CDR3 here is CASRSPGQNYGYTF. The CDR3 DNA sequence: TGTGCCAGCAGAAGCCCGGGACAGAACTATGGCTACACCTTC.

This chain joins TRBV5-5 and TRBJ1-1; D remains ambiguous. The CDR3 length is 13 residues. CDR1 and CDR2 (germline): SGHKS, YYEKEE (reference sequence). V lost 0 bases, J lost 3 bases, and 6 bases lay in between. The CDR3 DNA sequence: TGTGCCAGCAGCTTGGGGCCCTACACTGAAGCTTTCTTT. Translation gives CASSLGPYTEAFF.

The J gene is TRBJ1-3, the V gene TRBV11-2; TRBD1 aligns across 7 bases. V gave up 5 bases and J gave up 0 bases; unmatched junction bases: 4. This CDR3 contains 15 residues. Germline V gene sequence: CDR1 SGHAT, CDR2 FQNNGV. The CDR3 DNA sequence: TGTGCCAGCAGCCTCGACAGGGTCTCTGGAAACACCATATATTTT. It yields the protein CASSLDRVSGNTIYF.

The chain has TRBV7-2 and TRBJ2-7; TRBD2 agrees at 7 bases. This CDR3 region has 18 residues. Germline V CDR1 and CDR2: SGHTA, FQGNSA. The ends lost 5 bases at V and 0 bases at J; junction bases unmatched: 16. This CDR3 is CASSTIHPLTGGSYEQYF. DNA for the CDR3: TGTGCCAGCAGCACTATCCATCCTTTAACGGGAGGCTCCTACGAGCAGTACTTC. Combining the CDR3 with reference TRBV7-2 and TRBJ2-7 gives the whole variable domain GAGVSQSPSNKVTEKGKDVELRCDPISGHTALYWYRQSLGQGLEFLIYFQGNSAPDKSGLPSDRFSAERTGGSVSTLTIQRTQQEDSAVYLCASSTIHPLTGGSYEQYFGPGTRLTVT.

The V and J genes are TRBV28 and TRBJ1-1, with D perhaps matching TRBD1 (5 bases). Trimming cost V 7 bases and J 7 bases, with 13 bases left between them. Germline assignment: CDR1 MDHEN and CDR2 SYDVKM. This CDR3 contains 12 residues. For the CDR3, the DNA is TGTGCCAGCACCCTCGGGAGGGGTGAAGCTTTCTTT. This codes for CASTLGRGEAFF.

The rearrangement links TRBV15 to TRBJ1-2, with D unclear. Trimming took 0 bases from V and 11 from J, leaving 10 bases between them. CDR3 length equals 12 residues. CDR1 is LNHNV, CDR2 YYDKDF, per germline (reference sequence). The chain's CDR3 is CATSRDQVGYTF. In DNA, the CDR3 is TGTGCCACCAGCAGAGATCAAGTGGGATACACCTTC.

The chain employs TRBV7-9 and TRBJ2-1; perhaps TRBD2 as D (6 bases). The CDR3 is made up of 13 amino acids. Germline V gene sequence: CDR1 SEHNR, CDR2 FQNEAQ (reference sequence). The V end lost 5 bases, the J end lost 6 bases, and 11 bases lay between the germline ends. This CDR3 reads CASSETRGNEQFF. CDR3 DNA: TGTGCCAGCAGCGAGACTAGGGGCAATGAGCAGTTCTTC.

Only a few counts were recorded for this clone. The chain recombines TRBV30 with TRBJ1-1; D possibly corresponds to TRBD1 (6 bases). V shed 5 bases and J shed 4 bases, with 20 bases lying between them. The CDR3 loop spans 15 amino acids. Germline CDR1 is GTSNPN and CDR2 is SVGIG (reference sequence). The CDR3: CAWAGPGASGTEAFF. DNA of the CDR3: TGTGCCTGGGCGGGCCCGGGGGCATCGGGCACTGAAGCTTTCTTT.

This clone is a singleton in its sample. CDR3 sequence reads: CASSQPGLAGGYEQYF. The CDR3 DNA reads TGCGCCAGCAGTCAACCGGGACTAGCGGGAGGGTACGAGCAGTACTTC. J is TRBJ2-7 and V is TRBV10-1; 16 nucleotides agree with TRBD2. The CDR3 extends over 16 amino acids. CDR1 WNHNN and CDR2 SYGVQD come from the germline V gene (reference sequence). V was pared by 5 bases and J by 4 bases, with 5 bases of the junction left unmatched.

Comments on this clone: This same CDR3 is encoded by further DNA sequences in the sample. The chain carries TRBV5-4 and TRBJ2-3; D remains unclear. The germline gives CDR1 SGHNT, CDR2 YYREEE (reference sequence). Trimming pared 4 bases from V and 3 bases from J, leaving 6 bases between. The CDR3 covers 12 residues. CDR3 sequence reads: CASSPSTDTQYF. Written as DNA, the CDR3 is TGTGCCAGCAGCCCCAGTACAGATACGCAGTATTTT.

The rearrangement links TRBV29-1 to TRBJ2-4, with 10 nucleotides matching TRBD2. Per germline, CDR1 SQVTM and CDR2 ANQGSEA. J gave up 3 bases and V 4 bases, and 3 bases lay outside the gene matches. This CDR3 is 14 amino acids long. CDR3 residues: CSVVSGGIKNIQYF. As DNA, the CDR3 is TGCAGCGTTGTTAGCGGGGGGATCAAAAACATTCAGTACTTC.

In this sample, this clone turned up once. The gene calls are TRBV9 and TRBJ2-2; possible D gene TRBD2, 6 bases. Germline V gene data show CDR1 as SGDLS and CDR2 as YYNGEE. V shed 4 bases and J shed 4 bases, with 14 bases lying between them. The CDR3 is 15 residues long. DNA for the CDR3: TGTGCCAGCAGCTCTCAGGGACTGATCACCGGGGAGCTGTTTTTT. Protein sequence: CASSSQGLITGELFF. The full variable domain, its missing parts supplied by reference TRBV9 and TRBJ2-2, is DSGVTQTPKHLITATGQRVTLRCSPRSGDLSVYWYQQSLDQGLQFLIQYYNGEERAKGNILERFSAQQFPDLHSELNLSSLELGDSALYFCASSSQGLITGELFFGEGSRLTVL.

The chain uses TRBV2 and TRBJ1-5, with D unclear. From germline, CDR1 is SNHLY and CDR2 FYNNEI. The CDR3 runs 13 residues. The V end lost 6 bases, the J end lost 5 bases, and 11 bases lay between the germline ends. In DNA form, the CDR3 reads TGTGCCAGCAGCACAGAGAACCATCAGCCCCAGCATTTT. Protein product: CASSTENHQPQHF.

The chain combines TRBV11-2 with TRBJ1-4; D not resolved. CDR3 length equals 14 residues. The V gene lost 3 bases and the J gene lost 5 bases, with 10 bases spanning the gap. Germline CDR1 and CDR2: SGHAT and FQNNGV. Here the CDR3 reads CASSFGLQNEKLFF. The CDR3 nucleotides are TGTGCCAGCAGCTTTGGCCTGCAGAATGAAAAACTGTTTTTT.

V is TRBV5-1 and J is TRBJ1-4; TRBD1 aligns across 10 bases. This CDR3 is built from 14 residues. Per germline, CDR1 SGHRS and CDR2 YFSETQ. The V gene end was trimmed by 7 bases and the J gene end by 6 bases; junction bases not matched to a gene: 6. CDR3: CASARGTGDEKLFF. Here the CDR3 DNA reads TGCGCCAGCGCAAGGGGGACAGGGGATGAAAAACTGTTTTTT.

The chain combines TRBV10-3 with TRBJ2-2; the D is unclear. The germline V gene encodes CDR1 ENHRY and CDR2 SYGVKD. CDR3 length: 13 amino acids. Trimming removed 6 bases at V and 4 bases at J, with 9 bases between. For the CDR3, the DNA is TGTGCCATCAGCGGGCGGTTCACCGGGGAGCTGTTTTTT. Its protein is CAISGRFTGELFF.

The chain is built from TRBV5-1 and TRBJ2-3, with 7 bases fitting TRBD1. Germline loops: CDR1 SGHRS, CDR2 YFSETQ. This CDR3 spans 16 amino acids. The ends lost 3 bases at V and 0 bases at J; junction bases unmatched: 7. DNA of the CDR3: TGCGCCAGCAGCTCCGGGACAGCCACTAGCACAGATACGCAGTATTTT. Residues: CASSSGTATSTDTQYF.

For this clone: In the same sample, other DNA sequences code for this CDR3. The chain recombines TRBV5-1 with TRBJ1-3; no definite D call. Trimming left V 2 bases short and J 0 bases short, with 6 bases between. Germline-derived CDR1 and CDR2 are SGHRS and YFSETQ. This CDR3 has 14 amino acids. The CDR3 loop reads CASSLAGSGNTIYF. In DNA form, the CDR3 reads TGCGCCAGCAGCTTAGCCGGCTCTGGAAACACCATATATTTT. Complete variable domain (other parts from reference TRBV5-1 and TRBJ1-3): KAGVTQTPRYLIKTRGQQVTLSCSPISGHRSVSWYQQTPGQGLQFLFEYFSETQRNKGNFPGRFSGRQFSNSRSEMNVSTLELGDSALYLCASSLAGSGNTIYFGEGSWLTVV.

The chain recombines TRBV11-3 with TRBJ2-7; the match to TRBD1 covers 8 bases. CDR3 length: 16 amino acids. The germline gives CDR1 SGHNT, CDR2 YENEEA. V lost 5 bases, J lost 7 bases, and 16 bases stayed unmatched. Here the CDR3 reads CASSAGQGYVPGEQYF. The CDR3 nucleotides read TGTGCCAGCAGCGCAGGACAGGGTTATGTTCCGGGGGAGCAGTACTTC.

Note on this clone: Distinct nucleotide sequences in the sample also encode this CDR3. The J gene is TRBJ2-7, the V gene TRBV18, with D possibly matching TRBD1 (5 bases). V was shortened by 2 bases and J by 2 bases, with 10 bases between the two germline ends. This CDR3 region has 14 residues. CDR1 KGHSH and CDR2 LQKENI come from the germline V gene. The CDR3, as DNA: TGTGCCAGCTCACCATCGGTAGGGGCCTACGAGCAGTACTTC. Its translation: CASSPSVGAYEQYF.

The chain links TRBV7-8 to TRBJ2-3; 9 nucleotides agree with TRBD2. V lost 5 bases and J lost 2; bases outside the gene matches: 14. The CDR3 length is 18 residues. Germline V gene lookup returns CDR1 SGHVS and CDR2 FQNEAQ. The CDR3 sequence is CASSPEVRLAGTTDTQYF. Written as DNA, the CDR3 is TGTGCCAGCAGCCCCGAAGTTCGGCTAGCGGGGACCACAGATACGCAGTATTTT. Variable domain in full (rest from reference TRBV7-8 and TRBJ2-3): GAGVSQSPRYKVAKRGQDVALRCDPISGHVSLFWYQQALGQGPEFLTYFQNEAQLDKSGLPSDRFFAERPEGSVSTLKIQRTQQEDSAVYLCASSPEVRLAGTTDTQYFGPGTRLTVL.

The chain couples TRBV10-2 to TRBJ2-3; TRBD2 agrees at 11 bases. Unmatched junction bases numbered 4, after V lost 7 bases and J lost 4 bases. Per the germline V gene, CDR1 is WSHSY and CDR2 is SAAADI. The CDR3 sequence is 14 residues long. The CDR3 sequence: CASTGTSGPDTQYF. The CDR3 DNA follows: TGCGCCAGCACCGGGACTAGCGGCCCAGATACGCAGTATTTT.

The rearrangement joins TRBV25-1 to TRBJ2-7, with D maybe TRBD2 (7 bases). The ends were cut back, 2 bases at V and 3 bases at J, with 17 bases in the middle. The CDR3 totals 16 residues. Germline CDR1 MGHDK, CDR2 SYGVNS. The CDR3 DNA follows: TGTGCCAGCAGTGAACCGGGGGGCGGGAAATTCTACGAGCAGTACTTC. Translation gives CASSEPGGGKFYEQYF.

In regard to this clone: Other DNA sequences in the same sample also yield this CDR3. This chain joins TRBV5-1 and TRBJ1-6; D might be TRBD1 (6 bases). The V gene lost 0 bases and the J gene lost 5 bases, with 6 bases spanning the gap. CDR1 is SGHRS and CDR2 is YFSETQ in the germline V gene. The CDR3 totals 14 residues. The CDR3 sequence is CASSLGQDNSPLHF. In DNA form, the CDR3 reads TGCGCCAGCAGCTTGGGACAGGATAATTCACCCCTCCACTTT. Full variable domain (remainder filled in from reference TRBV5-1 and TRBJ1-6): KAGVTQTPRYLIKTRGQQVTLSCSPISGHRSVSWYQQTPGQGLQFLFEYFSETQRNKGNFPGRFSGRQFSNSRSEMNVSTLELGDSALYLCASSLGQDNSPLHFGNGTRLTVT.

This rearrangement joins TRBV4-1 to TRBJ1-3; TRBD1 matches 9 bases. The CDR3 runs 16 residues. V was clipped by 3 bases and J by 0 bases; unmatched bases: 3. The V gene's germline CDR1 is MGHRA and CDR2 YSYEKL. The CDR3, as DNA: TGCGCCAGCAGCCACCGACAGGGGGGCTCTGGAAACACCATATATTTT. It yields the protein CASSHRQGGSGNTIYF.